This T cell receptor (beta chain) was identified during a study of cytomegalovirus exposure and HLA in healthy donors (dated 2017 in TCRdb). For the study in its entirety: An earlier analysis of approximately 640 of the donors reported roughly 270 Gb of sequence data and 117 million unique TCR beta sequences from about 200 million T cells. The later analysis used no new phenotypic data to find candidate immune exposures, relying instead on TCR beta sequences and their occurrence across donors. The number of donors typed differed by locus, with about 620-630 for A, B, C, DRB1 and DQB1, about 500 for DQA1, 606 for DPA1, and roughly 450 for DPB1. HLA typing included class I and class II loci at four-digit resolution. Besides the first cohort of 500 to 700 subjects, a separate validation cohort made up of over 95 different subjects was used. An early release that covered more than 550 HLA-typed donors contained approximately 300 gigabases of sequencing data and tens of millions of unique TCR sequences. On average, roughly 250,000 unique TCR beta nucleotide sequences were sequenced per donor among fewer than 500 genotyped donors of the cohort, with 15% to 20% of those sequences being non-productive. Of the 300 to 450 genotyped donors, more than 75% were placed in the genetic ancestry cluster associated with self-reported Caucasian donors. All discovery cohort repertoires had been generated on a single sequencing platform. A later analysis re-examined previously published TCR beta repertoires from roughly 650 donors and added high-resolution HLA genotyping to investigate patterns of TCR occurrence. An earlier analysis of 500 to 750 of the donors applied high-throughput TCR beta sequencing to assess whether each TCR beta V gene segment acted as functional or pseudogenic. The study aimed to test whether signatures of past pathogen exposure could be identified by cataloging public T cell receptors. Donor age, sex, ethnicity and CMV serostatus were compiled alongside the repertoire data. The T cell repertoires of around 670 subjects were profiled by immunosequencing and related to cytomegalovirus serostatus. Several DR-DQ haplotypes were treated as single units for association and clustering because of strong linkage in the cohort. To predict cytomegalovirus infection status, the study brought together high-throughput TCR immunosequencing, statistical association of individual TCRs with disease status, and machine learning. A later genetic analysis took genome-wide SNP genotypes for 398 of the 666 donors and used that subset as a discovery cohort.

The library was obtained by the immunoSEQ multiplex PCR assay. For the multiplex PCR, a mixture combining 60 forward primers for TCR Vbeta segments and 13 reverse primers for TCR Jbeta segments was used. A multiplex PCR assay on genomic DNA amplified the CDR3 region of rearranged TCR beta genes. The Illumina HiSeq System was used to sequence the amplified TCR beta libraries as 87-base-pair reads. In the paper's pipeline: In a later analysis, tens of millions of unique TCR beta chains were counted across the 500 to 850 repertoires, and some 10 million of these chains were shared by at least two donors. A nearest-neighbor algorithm error-corrected the raw reads and collapsed the reads into unique sequences, merging closely related sequences to remove PCR and sequencing errors. V, D and J gene segments were assigned by aligning CDR3 sequences to IMGT reference sequences. Each retained sequence needed at least a six-nucleotide match to both a V gene segment and a J gene segment. A rearrangement was called productive if the CDR3 had no stop codons and remained in frame with V and J, and every other rearrangement was called non-productive. CDR3 was defined according to IMGT convention as the region running from the second conserved V-encoded cysteine to the conserved J-encoded phenylalanine. The earlier analysis of 500 to 650 of the donors excluded any sequence lacking an unambiguous match to a single V gene segment. In an earlier analysis of 587 of the donors, a V segment was called functional when productive rearrangements were above 56.7%, and segregating when the standard deviation between donors exceeded 5%. To diagnose cytomegalovirus status from the catalog of TCR beta chain sequences, a statistical classification framework was built. In a later analysis, TCR nucleotide sequences were compared against IMGT/GENE-DB human TR gene sequences so that V and J genes could be assigned. In a later analysis, CDR3 sequences and most-parsimonious VDJ recombination scenarios were assigned using the TCRdist pipeline. In a later analysis, each TCR beta chain was defined by its CDR3 amino acid sequence together with its V-gene family, and reads without a unique V-gene family were excluded. To address suspected cross-contamination and a sequencing artifact, a later analysis removed 450 to 700 highly shared, low-generation-probability nucleotide sequences. For each public chain, a later analysis derived a clonal expansion index from normalized ranks of inferred template counts within each repertoire. In a later analysis, generation probabilities were computed with a VDJ recombination model fitted to out-of-frame rearrangements, and the resulting probabilities were checked against IGoR. Hypergeometric tests were used in a later analysis to score TCR-TCR, TCR-HLA and TCR-CMV co-occurrence, with a repertoire-size bias correction applied to the TCR pairs. To estimate false discovery rates, a later analysis permuted the HLA or CMV assignments 20 times. In a later analysis, co-occurring TCRs were grouped using DBSCAN, with TCRdist sequence similarity added in when clustering inside HLA-allele-positive subsets. Co-occurrence clustering excluded repertoires with fewer than 30,000 or more than 120,000 public chains, plus five with anomalous nucleotide sharing. Here the immuneACCESS table is served through TCRdb, limited to in-frame sequences with V and J called. Missing clones are a known gap in these copies; in checked studies unresolved V genes cover under half, and the rest lacks a known reason. V and J calls and clone size are copied from that table; D and trimming were computed from the DNA. The sample table holds 180,000 or so clones, of which 70% to 90% were seen once. The ten largest clones take up approximately 8.5% of the sample.

Overall results and qualifications from the work: Because counts were too low, more than 15 rarely observed V segments, including chromosome 9 orphons, were excluded from the earlier analysis of 587 of the donors. Presence/absence analyses assumed roughly uniform sequencing depth across donors, an assumption that may not hold. In vitro tests confirmed that three of the cytomegalovirus-associated TCR beta chains recognize cytomegalovirus antigens. HLA typing was unavailable for some donors at each locus, so association tests used only the typed subset. In a later analysis, HLA-associated TCR beta chains showed more clonal expansion and lower generation probabilities than non-associated chains that were equally common. A further reported finding was that TCR beta sequences accurately predicted the HLA-A and HLA-B alleles for most subjects in the first cohort. Correlated functional status among segregating V segments might be attributable to linkage disequilibrium, but an unknown experimental factor could not be ruled out. According to a later analysis, most CMV-associated TCR beta chains appeared to be HLA-restricted, and the HLA associations seemed to be driven largely by CMV exposure. The classifier was reported to diagnose cytomegalovirus status with high specificity and sensitivity in both the original cohort and the validation cohort. In a later analysis, the rate of TCR association differed among HLA loci, with DRB1 alleles having the most associated TCRs and HLA-C alleles having the fewest. The cohort was sequenced for TCR beta chains only, and without alpha or paired-chain data the features that could be detected were limited. Compared with the 666-donor mean, donors in an Asian-associated ancestry cluster had fewer N-insertions in productive TCRs, according to a later genetic analysis. While some public TCRs were present in many individuals, most TCR sequences turned up only very rarely across donors. In the study, approximately 160 TCR beta chains were listed as associated with cytomegalovirus. A cluster of highly shared sequence variants was judged likely to represent a technical artifact of the sequencing pipeline. It was suggested by the authors that the approach could potentially be generalized to other disease states and immunological phenotypes. In an earlier analysis of fewer than 700 of the donors, most TCR beta V segments appeared in productive rearrangements about 87% or about 30% of the time, broadly matching IMGT annotations. Assigning TCR associations to individual alleles was difficult when HLA alleles, especially DR and DQ, strongly co-occurred. Because the 87-base-pair reads could not distinguish some IMGT-functional V segments, including TRBV6-2 and TRBV6-3, those segments were excluded. Immune exposure information for the cohort was limited to CMV serostatus. According to a later analysis, parvovirus B19, influenza, CMV and Epstein-Barr virus appeared linked to several top co-occurrence clusters. V-gene and J-gene trimming of TCR beta chains was associated with a missense DCLRE1C variant in a later genetic analysis, and the association was replicated in an independent cohort. A later analysis associated about 16,000 TCR beta sequences with specific HLA alleles at a false discovery rate of 0.05.

With regard to this clone: No cognate antigen has been identified for it. It has no much larger one-base neighbor in the sample; base qualities were not kept.

The cohort comprised more than 550 healthy bone marrow donors. At the time of sampling, all cohort members were nominally healthy, though unrecorded immune exposures were likely present. The donor was CMV seropositive and belonged to the group of 250 to 300 seropositive cohort members. Every donor gave a peripheral blood sample, and the peripheral blood mononuclear cells from that sample were used for TCR beta sequencing. The Qiagen DNeasy Blood Extraction Kit was used to extract genomic DNA from the blood cell samples. The cysteine opens and the phenylalanine closes a CDR3 of 14 amino acids. Of all the DNA, just the CDR3 is kept, 42 bases in frame from base 1. CDR1 and CDR2 are drawn from the germline V gene: SGHAT, FQNNGV. The germline V end is reduced by 4 bases and the J end by 4 bases; junction bases left unmatched: 0.

Sequencing was performed on PBMCs. The origin of this receptor is a young man in good health and CMV-seropositive. Here the chain combines TRBV11-2 and TRBJ1-5; 11 central nucleotides agree with TRBD1. The CDR3 region has the sequence CASSWDRGNQPQHF. The DNA is TGTGCCAGCAGCTGGGACAGGGGGAATCAGCCCCAGCATTTT.